This is a list of T cell receptor beta chains from one sample in a study of T cell responses to AZD1222 COVID-19 vaccine. Only in-frame clones appear in the TCRdb table, and some are missing; sequencing was by immunoSEQ multiplex PCR. The sample has about 110,000 clones, 88% seen once; the top ten hold roughly 12%. The starting material was peripheral blood, obtained on day 0 of MenACWY control vaccination. The origin of the receptors is an adult in good health. Both conserved end residues are part of each CDR3. A D gene is named only where the DNA matches it firmly. Clone size is not always given. Where it is, it says once, few, many or a class for expanded clones.

clone_size,d_call,v_call,j_call,cdr3_aa,cdr3_nt
-,TRBD2,TRBV24-1,TRBJ2-2,CATSGPGSGGPTGELFF,TGTGCCACCAGTGGCCCCGGTAGCGGGGGTCCCACCGGGGAGCTGTTTTTT
-,-,TRBV19,TRBJ2-1,CASGPGTEQFF,TGTGCCAGTGGCCCGGGGACTGAGCAGTTCTTC
-,-,TRBV7-2,TRBJ2-6,CASSPPSISGANVLTF,TGTGCCAGCAGCCCCCCGAGCATCTCTGGGGCCAACGTCCTGACTTTC
-,-,TRBV28,TRBJ2-7,CASSPPGTYEQYF,TGTGCCAGCAGTCCCCCGGGGACCTACGAGCAGTACTTC
-,-,TRBV28,TRBJ2-6,CASSLPFSGANVLTF,TGTGCCAGCAGTTTACCATTCTCTGGGGCCAACGTCCTGACTTTC
-,-,TRBV11-1,TRBJ1-2,CASSSPTSGHYGYTF,TGTGCCAGCAGCTCCCCCACGTCCGGTCATTATGGCTACACCTTC
-,TRBD1,TRBV6-6,TRBJ2-7,CASTPGTGGYEQYF,TGTGCCAGCACCCCAGGGACAGGGGGGTACGAGCAGTACTTC
-,-,TRBV7-2,TRBJ1-3,CASSPSSGGRSSGNTIYF,TGTGCCAGCAGCCCTTCATCGGGGGGACGGTCCTCTGGAAACACCATATATTTT
-,-,TRBV6-5,TRBJ2-7,CASSLTGRGEQYF,TGTGCCAGCAGTCTGACTGGCCGTGGAGAGCAGTACTTC
many,-,TRBV7-8,TRBJ2-2,CASSLVLLTGELFF,TGTGCCAGCAGCTTAGTACTATTAACCGGGGAGCTGTTTTTT
-,-,TRBV10-2,TRBJ2-7,CASGQTTSVEQYF,TGCGCCAGCGGTCAAACGACTAGTGTCGAGCAGTACTTC
-,-,TRBV4-3,TRBJ2-7,CASSQDDSNYEQYF,TGCGCCAGCAGCCAAGACGACAGCAACTACGAGCAGTACTTC
-,-,TRBV29-1,TRBJ2-7,CSFQLGGEQYF,TGCAGCTTTCAGCTCGGGGGCGAGCAGTACTTC
few,TRBD1,TRBV6-5,TRBJ2-7,CASRLQGPSSYEQYF,TGTGCCAGCAGACTACAGGGGCCAAGCTCCTACGAGCAGTACTTC
-,TRBD1,TRBV4-2,TRBJ1-2,CASSQENRGGYGYTF,TGTGCCAGCAGCCAAGAGAACAGGGGAGGCTATGGCTACACCTTC
-,TRBD1,TRBV7-8,TRBJ1-3,CASSRGGQAGNTIYF,TGTGCCAGCAGCCGAGGAGGACAGGCTGGAAACACCATATATTTT
-,-,TRBV11-1,TRBJ2-3,CASSLGTLVLDTQYF,TGTGCCAGCAGCCTTGGGACACTTGTTTTAGATACGCAGTATTTT
-,TRBD1,TRBV27,TRBJ1-2,CASSLSFGTGTYGYTF,TGTGCCAGCAGTTTATCGTTCGGGACAGGGACATATGGCTACACCTTC
-,-,TRBV9,TRBJ2-4,CASSVALADKNIQYF,TGTGCCAGCAGCGTAGCTTTGGCAGATAAAAACATTCAGTACTTC
-,-,TRBV29-1,TRBJ2-1,CSVAASHNEQFF,TGCAGCGTTGCGGCTAGCCACAATGAGCAGTTCTTC
-,-,TRBV4-3,TRBJ1-6,CASSQVGGPYNSPLHF,TGCGCCAGCAGCCAAGTTGGGGGACCTTATAATTCACCCCTCCACTTT
few,-,TRBV19,TRBJ1-1,CASSDILNTEAFF,TGTGCCAGTAGCGACATTCTGAACACTGAAGCTTTCTTT
-,-,TRBV2,TRBJ1-6,CASTAENTGSPLHF,TGTGCCAGCACGGCGGAAAACACAGGTTCACCCCTCCACTTT
-,-,TRBV4-3,TRBJ1-6,CASSSLRAYNSPLHF,TGCGCCAGCAGCTCCCTCAGGGCTTATAATTCACCCCTCCACTTT
-,-,TRBV7-9,TRBJ1-2,CASSWRAGQDTF,TGTGCCAGCAGCTGGAGGGCTGGGCAGGACACCTTC
once,-,TRBV30,TRBJ1-2,CAWDSSHYGYTF,TGTGCCTGGGACAGTTCCCACTATGGCTACACCTTC
-,-,TRBV4-2,TRBJ1-3,CASSQDLRSGNTIYF,TGTGCCAGCAGCCAAGATCTGCGCTCTGGAAACACCATATATTTT
-,-,TRBV28,TRBJ1-4,CASSAPRAGSNEKLFF,TGTGCCAGCAGTGCCCCCCGGGCAGGGAGCAATGAAAAACTGTTTTTT
-,-,TRBV18,TRBJ2-3,CASSPPGGRDTQYF,TGTGCCAGCTCACCACCGGGGGGTAGAGATACGCAGTATTTT
few,-,TRBV7-3,TRBJ2-7,CASSLGPKYEQYF,TGTGCCAGCAGCTTAGGGCCAAAATACGAGCAGTACTTC
-,-,TRBV19,TRBJ2-1,CASRGGGPPNEQFF,TGTGCCAGTCGGGGCGGGGGCCCCCCCAATGAGCAGTTCTTC
-,-,TRBV7-3,TRBJ2-3,CASSPGHNTDTQYF,TGTGCCAGCAGCCCCGGACACAACACAGATACGCAGTATTTT
once,TRBD1,TRBV7-7,TRBJ2-3,CASSAGTADTQYF,TGTGCTAGCAGCGCAGGGACAGCAGATACGCAGTATTTT
-,-,TRBV7-2,TRBJ2-3,CASSPALGPYTDTQYF,TGTGCCAGCAGCCCGGCTCTAGGACCCTACACAGATACGCAGTATTTT
-,-,TRBV28,TRBJ1-6,CASSRDGNSPLHF,TGTGCCAGCAGTAGGGACGGAAATTCACCCCTCCACTTT
-,-,TRBV4-1,TRBJ1-2,CASSQDRYGYTF,TGCGCCAGCAGCCAAGACCGCTATGGCTACACCTTC
-,-,TRBV7-9,TRBJ2-7,CASSPGSGSYEQYF,TGTGCCAGCAGCCCCGGTAGCGGCTCCTACGAGCAGTACTTC
-,-,TRBV9,TRBJ1-6,CASSVEGGPTNSPLHF,TGTGCCAGCAGCGTAGAGGGAGGACCGACGAATTCACCCCTCCACTTT
once,-,TRBV7-8,TRBJ2-1,CASSFVGEGNEQFF,TGTGCCAGCAGCTTCGTGGGAGAGGGCAATGAGCAGTTCTTC
-,-,TRBV3-1/TRBV3-2,TRBJ1-2,CASSPQVWGYGYTF,TGTGCCAGCAGCCCTCAGGTTTGGGGCTATGGCTACACCTTC
-,-,TRBV19,TRBJ2-3,CASSIVGGNTDTQYF,TGTGCCAGTAGTATAGTTGGGGGGAACACAGATACGCAGTATTTT
-,TRBD2,TRBV5-6,TRBJ2-3,CASSPEGLAGGTDTQYF,TGTGCCAGCAGCCCGGAGGGACTAGCGGGGGGGACAGATACGCAGTATTTT
once,TRBD2,TRBV3-1/TRBV3-2,TRBJ2-5,CASSPNPSGAQETQYF,TGTGCCAGCAGCCCAAACCCTAGCGGAGCTCAAGAGACCCAGTACTTC
once,TRBD1,TRBV11-2,TRBJ2-7,CASLGAEGQISYEQYF,TGTGCCAGCCTGGGGGCCGAGGGACAGATCTCCTACGAGCAGTACTTC
-,TRBD1,TRBV5-1,TRBJ1-2,CASSRTGTGSGYTF,TGCGCCAGCAGTCGAACCGGGACAGGGTCCGGCTACACCTTC
-,TRBD1,TRBV12-3/TRBV12-4,TRBJ2-2,CASRPQGTGELFF,TGTGCCAGCAGGCCACAGGGGACCGGGGAGCTGTTTTTT
-,-,TRBV5-1,TRBJ1-1,CASSSTGQLEATFF,TGCGCCAGCAGCTCCACCGGCCAGTTGGAGGCAACTTTCTTT
-,TRBD2,TRBV5-6,TRBJ2-7,CASSGPGLAGGESSYEQYF,TGTGCCAGCAGCGGACCCGGACTAGCGGGAGGCGAGAGCTCCTACGAGCAGTACTTC
-,-,TRBV10-2,TRBJ2-5,CASSESDRQYF,TGCGCCAGCAGTGAGTCGGACAGACAGTACTTC
-,-,TRBV5-6,TRBJ1-5,CASSFLDSNQPQHF,TGTGCCAGCAGCTTTTTGGACAGCAATCAGCCCCAGCATTTT
-,-,TRBV4-2,TRBJ1-3,CASSLGREGFSGNTIYF,TGTGCCAGCAGCCTGGGGAGAGAGGGATTCTCTGGAAACACCATATATTTT
-,TRBD2,TRBV7-3,TRBJ2-7,CASSLTLAGGSEQYF,TGTGCCAGCAGCTTGACCCTAGCGGGAGGGTCCGAGCAGTACTTC
-,TRBD1,TRBV3-1/TRBV3-2,TRBJ2-7,CASSQDPPGGTGGTYEQYF,TGTGCCAGCAGCCAAGACCCCCCCGGAGGGACAGGGGGCACCTACGAGCAGTACTTC
-,-,TRBV3-1/TRBV3-2,TRBJ1-2,CASSLYTF,TGTGCCAGCAGCCTCTACACCTTC
-,TRBD1,TRBV18,TRBJ2-3,CASSLNRGNTDTQYF,TGTGCCAGCTCACTAAACAGGGGGAACACAGATACGCAGTATTTT
-,-,TRBV7-3,TRBJ1-2,CASSPLLGGISGYTF,TGTGCCAGCAGTCCCCTCCTTGGGGGGATCTCTGGCTACACCTTC
-,-,TRBV28,TRBJ1-5,CASSRDGDQPQHF,TGTGCCAGCAGCAGGGACGGTGATCAGCCCCAGCATTTT
-,-,TRBV7-8,TRBJ1-2,CASSLGGAERSYTF,TGTGCCAGCAGCTTAGGGGGGGCAGAGCGAAGCTACACCTTC